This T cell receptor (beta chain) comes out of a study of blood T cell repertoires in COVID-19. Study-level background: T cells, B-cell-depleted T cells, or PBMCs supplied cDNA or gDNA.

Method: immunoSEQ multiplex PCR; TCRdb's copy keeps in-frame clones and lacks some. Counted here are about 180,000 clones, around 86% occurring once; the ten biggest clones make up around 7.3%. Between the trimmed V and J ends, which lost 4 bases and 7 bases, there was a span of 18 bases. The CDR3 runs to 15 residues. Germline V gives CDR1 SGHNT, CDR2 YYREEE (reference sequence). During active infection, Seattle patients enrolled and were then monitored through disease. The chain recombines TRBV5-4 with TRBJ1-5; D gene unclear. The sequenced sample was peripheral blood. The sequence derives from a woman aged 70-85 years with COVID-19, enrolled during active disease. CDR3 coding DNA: TGTGCCAGCAGCCCCGGAGGGAGTGGAGCCCAGCCCCAGCATTTT. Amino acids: CASSPGGSGAQPQHF.